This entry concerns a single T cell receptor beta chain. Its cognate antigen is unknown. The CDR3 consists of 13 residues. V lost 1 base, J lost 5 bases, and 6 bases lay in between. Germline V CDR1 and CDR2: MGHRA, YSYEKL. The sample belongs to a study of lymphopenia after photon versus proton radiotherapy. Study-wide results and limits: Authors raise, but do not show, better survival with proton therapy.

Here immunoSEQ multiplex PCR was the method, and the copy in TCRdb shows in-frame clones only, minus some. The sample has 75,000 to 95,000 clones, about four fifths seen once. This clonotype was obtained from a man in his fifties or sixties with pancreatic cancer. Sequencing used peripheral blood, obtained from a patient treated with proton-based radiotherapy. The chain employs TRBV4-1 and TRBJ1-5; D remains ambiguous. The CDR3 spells CASSQGTYQPQHF. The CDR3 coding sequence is TGCGCCAGCAGCCAAGGGACGTATCAGCCCCAGCATTTT.